This TCR beta chain was found in a study of T cell repertoires in cytomegalovirus infection. Worth noting for this clonotype: Its target is not known.

A single record per CDR3 protein comes from TCRdb applying MiXCR to the reads. Of about 700,000 distinct CDR3 sequences in the sample, around a third were seen once. CDR1 and CDR2 (germline): LGHNA, YSLEER. V lost 0 bases and J lost 5; bases outside the gene matches: 13. The CDR3 loop spans 17 amino acids. The source was cultured PBMCs, collected from culture after CMV antigen stimulation. V is TRBV4-3 and J is TRBJ2-7; TRBD2 agrees at 7 bases. This TCR was recovered from a human donor in good health (CMV status not recorded). Some clones in this sample may be carry-over from other donors' samples. The CDR3 loop is CASSQDDRKGGPHEQYF. CDR3 coding DNA: TGCGCCAGCAGCCAAGATGACCGAAAGGGAGGGCCCCACGAGCAGTACTTC.